This TCR beta chain was obtained from a study of beta chain features in type 1 diabetes. This clone was detected only a few times. Its antigen remains unknown. Distinct nucleotide sequences in the sample also encode this CDR3. Of the isolated RNA, all was reverse transcribed, and so the sequenced material was expressed TCRB transcripts. Generated by immunoSEQ multiplex PCR, the TCRdb table keeps only in-frame clones and is missing some. Of over 100,000 clones listed, roughly 15% were seen once; the top ten hold 2% to 3%. Study results and caveats: Type 1 diabetes patients had moderately but significantly shorter TCRB CDR3s in all four CD4+ subsets.

Per the germline V gene, CDR1 is SQVTM and CDR2 is ANQGSEA. This CDR3 is built from 11 residues. The V and J ends lost 4 bases and 2 bases respectively, with 6 bases between them. The chain couples TRBV29-1 to TRBJ2-7; D uncertain. The sequence was obtained from a man between 25 and 39 years old with type 1 diabetes. What was sequenced was central memory CD4+ T cells from blood. CDR3 loop: CSVGQTYEQYF. In nucleotides, the CDR3 is TGCAGCGTTGGGCAGACCTACGAGCAGTACTTC.